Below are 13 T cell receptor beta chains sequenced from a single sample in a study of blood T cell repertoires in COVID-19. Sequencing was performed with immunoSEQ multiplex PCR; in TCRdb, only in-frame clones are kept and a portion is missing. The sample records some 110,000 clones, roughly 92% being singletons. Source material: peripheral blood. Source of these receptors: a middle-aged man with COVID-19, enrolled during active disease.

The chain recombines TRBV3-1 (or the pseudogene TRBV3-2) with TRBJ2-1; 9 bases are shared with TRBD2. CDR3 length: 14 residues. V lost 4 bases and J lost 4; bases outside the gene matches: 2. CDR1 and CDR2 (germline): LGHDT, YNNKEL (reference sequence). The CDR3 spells CASSPTSGYNEQFF. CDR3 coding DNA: TGTGCCAGCAGCCCGACTAGCGGATACAATGAGCAGTTCTTC.

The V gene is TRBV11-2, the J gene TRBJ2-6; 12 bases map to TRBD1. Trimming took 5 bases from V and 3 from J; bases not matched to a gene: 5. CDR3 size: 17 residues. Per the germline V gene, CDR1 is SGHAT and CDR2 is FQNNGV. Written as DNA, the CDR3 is TGTGCCAGCAGCGCCCGGGACAGGGGGCTTGGGGCCAACGTCCTGACTTTC. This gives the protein CASSARDRGLGANVLTF. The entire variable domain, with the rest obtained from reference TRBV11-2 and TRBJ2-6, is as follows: EAGVAQSPRYKIIEKRQSVAFWCNPISGHATLYWYQQILGQGPKLLIQFQNNGVVDDSQLPKDRFSAERLKGVDSTLKIQPAKLEDSAVYLCASSARDRGLGANVLTFGAGSRLTVL.

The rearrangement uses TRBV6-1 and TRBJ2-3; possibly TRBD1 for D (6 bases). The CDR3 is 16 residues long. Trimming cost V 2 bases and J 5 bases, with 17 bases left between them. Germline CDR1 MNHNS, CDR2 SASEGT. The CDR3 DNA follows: TGTGCCAGCAGTGAATGGGGACACGGTGGTAGAGATACGCAGTATTTT. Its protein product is CASSEWGHGGRDTQYF.

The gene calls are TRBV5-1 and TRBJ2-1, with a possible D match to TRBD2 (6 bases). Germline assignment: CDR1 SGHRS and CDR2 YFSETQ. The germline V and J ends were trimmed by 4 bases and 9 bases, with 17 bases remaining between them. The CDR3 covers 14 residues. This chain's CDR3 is CASSTRLVRGEQFF. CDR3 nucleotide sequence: TGCGCCAGCAGCACCAGACTAGTTCGCGGTGAGCAGTTCTTC.

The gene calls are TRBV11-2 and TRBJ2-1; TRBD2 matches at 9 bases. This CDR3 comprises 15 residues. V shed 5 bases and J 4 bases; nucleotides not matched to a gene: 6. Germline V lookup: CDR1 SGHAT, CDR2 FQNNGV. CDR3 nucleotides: TGTGCCAGCAGCCTAGGGACTAGCAAGTACAATGAGCAGTTCTTC. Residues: CASSLGTSKYNEQFF. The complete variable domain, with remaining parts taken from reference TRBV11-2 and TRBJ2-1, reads EAGVAQSPRYKIIEKRQSVAFWCNPISGHATLYWYQQILGQGPKLLIQFQNNGVVDDSQLPKDRFSAERLKGVDSTLKIQPAKLEDSAVYLCASSLGTSKYNEQFFGPGTRLTVL.

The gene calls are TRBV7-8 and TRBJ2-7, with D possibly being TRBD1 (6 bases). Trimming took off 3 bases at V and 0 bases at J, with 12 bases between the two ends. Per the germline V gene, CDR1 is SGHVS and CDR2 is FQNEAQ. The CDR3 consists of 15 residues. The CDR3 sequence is CASSFRAGASYEQYF. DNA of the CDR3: TGTGCCAGCAGCTTTCGGGCAGGGGCCTCCTACGAGCAGTACTTC.

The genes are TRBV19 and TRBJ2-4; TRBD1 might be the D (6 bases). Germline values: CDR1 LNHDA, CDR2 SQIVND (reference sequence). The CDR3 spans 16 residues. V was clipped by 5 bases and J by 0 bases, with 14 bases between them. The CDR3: CASSDLGGVAKNIQYF. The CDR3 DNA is TGTGCCAGTAGTGATCTAGGGGGAGTAGCCAAAAACATTCAGTACTTC.

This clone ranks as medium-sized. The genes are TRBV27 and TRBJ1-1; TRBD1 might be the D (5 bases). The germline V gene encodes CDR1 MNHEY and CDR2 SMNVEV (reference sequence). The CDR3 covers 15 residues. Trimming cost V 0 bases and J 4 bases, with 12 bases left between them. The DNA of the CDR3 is TGTGCCAGCAGTTTATCCGGACTGGGGGGCACTGAAGCTTTCTTT. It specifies CASSLSGLGGTEAFF.

The CDR3: CASSRAGTDYGYTF. The CDR3, as DNA: TGTGCCAGCAGCCGCGCCGGGACTGACTATGGCTACACCTTC. The chain has TRBV7-9 and TRBJ1-2, with D possibly being TRBD1 (5 bases). Germline CDR1 is SEHNR and CDR2 is FQNEAQ (reference sequence). The CDR3 is made up of 14 amino acids. Trimming shortened V by 5 bases and J by 3 bases, and 13 bases separated the two germline ends.

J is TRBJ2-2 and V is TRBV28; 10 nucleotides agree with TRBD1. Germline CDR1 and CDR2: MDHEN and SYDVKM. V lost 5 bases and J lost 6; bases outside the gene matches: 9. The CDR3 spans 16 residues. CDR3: CASSLAGQGLAGELFF. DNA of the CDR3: TGTGCCAGCAGTCTGGCGGGACAGGGGTTGGCCGGGGAGCTGTTTTTT.

CDR3 residues: CASSQVRGSSTGELFF. As DNA, the CDR3 is TGCGCCAGCAGCCAAGTCCGGGGGAGCTCTACCGGGGAGCTGTTTTTT. The chain employs TRBV4-1 and TRBJ2-2, with TRBD2 as a possible D gene (6 bases). Trimming left V 1 base short and J 5 bases short, with 14 bases between. The germline V gene has CDR1 MGHRA and CDR2 YSYEKL. The CDR3 has 16 residues.

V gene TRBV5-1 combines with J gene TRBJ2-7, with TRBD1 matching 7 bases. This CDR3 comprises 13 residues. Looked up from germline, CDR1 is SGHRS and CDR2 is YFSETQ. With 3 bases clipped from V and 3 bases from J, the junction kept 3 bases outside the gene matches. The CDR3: CASSSGTVYEQYV. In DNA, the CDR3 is TGCGCCAGCAGCTCAGGGACAGTCTACGAGCAGTACGTC.

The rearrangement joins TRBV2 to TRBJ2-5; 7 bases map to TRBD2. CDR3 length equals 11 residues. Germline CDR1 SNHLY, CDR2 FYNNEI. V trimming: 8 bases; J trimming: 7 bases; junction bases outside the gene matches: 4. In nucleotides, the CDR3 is TGTGCCAGCCTAGGGGAGGGGACCCAGTACTTC. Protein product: CASLGEGTQYF.